This T cell receptor (beta chain) is from a study of blood T cells in healthy people across ages. General study findings and limits: In older individuals, TCR beta diversity per million T cells was lower, falling roughly linearly with age.

The V gene lost 3 bases and the J gene lost 4 bases, with 9 bases spanning the gap. The germline V gene encodes CDR1 PRHDT and CDR2 FYEKMQ (reference sequence). The CDR3 length is 14 residues. Then a second PCR, running roughly 7 to 11 cycles, was carried out with a sample-barcoded 5' primer and a J-beta primer mix. TCRdb redid the calling of the 5' RACE reads with MiXCR, one entry per CDR3 protein. The sample gives about 800,000 distinct CDR3 sequences, 20% to 30% of which show up once; more than 3% is in the top ten. Worth noting for this clonotype: Its matching antigen is unknown.

Another study also made use of these data, one on T cells of mothers and their children.

V is TRBV13 and J is TRBJ2-2; D not certain. This sequence originates from a boy between 10 and 17 years old in good health. Material for sequencing was blood. The CDR3 DNA sequence: TGTGCCAGCAGCTTTCTCGGCGGCACCGGGGAGCTGTTTTTT. This encodes CASSFLGGTGELFF.